The TCR beta chain described here comes from a study of tumor and adjacent non-tumor tissue in lung cancer (dated by TCRdb to between 2017 and 2018). Some background on the complete study: Of the cohort, around eleven patients had adenocarcinoma, 2 had squamous cell carcinoma and 1 had small cell lung cancer. The approximately 15 patients were aged roughly 30 to 76 years, included about ten men and 5 women, and had TNM stage I to III disease. Sequencing produced more than 100,000,000 productive TCRbeta reads in total, an average of about 4.5 million reads per sample. The study compared bulk TCRbeta repertoires from lung tumor tissue and matched distant non-tumor lung tissue of approximately 15 lung cancer patients. For each patient, one tumor sample and one normal lung sample were taken, giving 25 to 30 paired specimens that underwent TCRbeta CDR3 sequencing.

CDR1 and CDR2, per the germline V gene, are MNHNS and SASEGT. The cysteine opens and the phenylalanine closes a CDR3 of 16 amino acids. The sequence is cut down to CDR3 DNA, 48 bases in frame from base 1. Concerning this clonotype itself: There is no known antigen for this receptor. The junction and the germline gene differ at one end; a read error may be behind it.

Bulk unsorted tissue served as the source for RNA extraction, and RNA quality was assessed using a NanoDrop ND-1000 and an Agilent 2100. For the normal lung samples, distant non-tumor tissue was collected more than 3 cm away from the tumor edge. The donors were newly diagnosed lung cancer patients admitted for thoracic surgery in China from August to November 2014 who had not received prior chemotherapy. Patients who had received previous radiotherapy or chemotherapy, or who had another concurrent cancer, were excluded from the study. Surgical tissue pieces of about 1-2.1 cm3 were preserved in RNAlater solution and stored at -80 °C until use. The investigation overall reported the following: Significantly higher TCR diversity was found in younger patients, and higher tumor TCR diversity was associated with shorter overall and disease-free survival. Neither the sequencing platform nor unique molecular identifiers are named or mentioned anywhere in the methods. Because peripheral blood was not sequenced, blood TCRbeta repertoires in the lung cancer patients of the study were not examined. TCR diversity (inverse Simpson) was significantly higher in tumor than in normal lung tissue (about 400 vs 150, P = 0.0075, Mann-Whitney U test). With only approximately 16 patients in the cohort, the authors noted that larger samples and more detailed clinical data are needed. A significantly larger cumulative share of the repertoire was made up by the top 100 clones in normal lung than in tumor tissue.

The method was multiplex PCR. TCRdb names Illumina HiSeq 2500 as the instrument used. Following protocols modified from ARM-PCR, the researchers constructed TCRbeta libraries through three rounds of nested PCR with primers (Table S4). Before sequencing, PCR products of 200-500 bp were cut from the gel and purified using the QIAquick gel extraction kit. The paper's data handling went like this. Reads were cleaned using Trimmomatic, were merged into complete CDR3 sequences using FLASH, and were assigned to V(D)J germline segments using MiTCR. VDJtools was used to compute clonal diversity as the inverse Simpson's index. Productive reads were defined as in-frame sequences without a premature stop codon. Using fastp trimming at Q25 and MiXCR clonotype assembly, TCRdb reanalyzed the public sequencing data and kept in-frame beta chains. Rows are combined by CDR3 protein, so each entry shows the most common genes and DNA. For this entry, the V and J calls and clone size follow TCRdb and not the study's own pipeline. A total of 90,000 to 120,000 distinct CDR3 sequences appear in this sample, less than 75% of them only once. The ten largest account for approximately 18% of the sample.

The receptor chain draws on TRBV6-1 and TRBJ2-2; TRBD2 lines up with 7 middle nucleotides. Sequencing was done on a sample of distant non-tumor lung tissue. The origin of this receptor is a young man with non-small cell lung cancer. The DNA is TGTGTCAGCACCAGATGGGGGAGGGCGAACATCGGGGAGCTGTTTTTT. It specifies CVSTRWGRANIGELFF.